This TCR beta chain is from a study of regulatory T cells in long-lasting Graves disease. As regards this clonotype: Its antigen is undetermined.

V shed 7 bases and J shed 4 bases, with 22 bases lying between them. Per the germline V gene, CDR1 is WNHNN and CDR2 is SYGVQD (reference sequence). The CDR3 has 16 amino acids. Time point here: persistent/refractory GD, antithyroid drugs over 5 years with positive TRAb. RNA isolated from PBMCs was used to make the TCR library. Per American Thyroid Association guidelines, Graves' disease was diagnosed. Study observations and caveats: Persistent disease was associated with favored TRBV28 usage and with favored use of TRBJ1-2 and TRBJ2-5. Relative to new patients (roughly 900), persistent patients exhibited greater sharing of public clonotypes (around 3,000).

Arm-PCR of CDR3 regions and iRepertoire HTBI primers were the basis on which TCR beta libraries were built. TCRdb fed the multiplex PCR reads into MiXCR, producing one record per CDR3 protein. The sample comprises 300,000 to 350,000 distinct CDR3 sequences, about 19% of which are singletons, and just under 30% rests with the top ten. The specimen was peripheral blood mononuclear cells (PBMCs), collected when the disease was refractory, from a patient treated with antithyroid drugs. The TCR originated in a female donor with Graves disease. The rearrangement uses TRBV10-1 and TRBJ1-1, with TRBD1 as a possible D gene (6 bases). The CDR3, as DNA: TGCGCCAGCAAAAAACAAATCTACAGGGATTTCACTGAAGCTTTCTTT. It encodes CASKKQIYRDFTEAFF.